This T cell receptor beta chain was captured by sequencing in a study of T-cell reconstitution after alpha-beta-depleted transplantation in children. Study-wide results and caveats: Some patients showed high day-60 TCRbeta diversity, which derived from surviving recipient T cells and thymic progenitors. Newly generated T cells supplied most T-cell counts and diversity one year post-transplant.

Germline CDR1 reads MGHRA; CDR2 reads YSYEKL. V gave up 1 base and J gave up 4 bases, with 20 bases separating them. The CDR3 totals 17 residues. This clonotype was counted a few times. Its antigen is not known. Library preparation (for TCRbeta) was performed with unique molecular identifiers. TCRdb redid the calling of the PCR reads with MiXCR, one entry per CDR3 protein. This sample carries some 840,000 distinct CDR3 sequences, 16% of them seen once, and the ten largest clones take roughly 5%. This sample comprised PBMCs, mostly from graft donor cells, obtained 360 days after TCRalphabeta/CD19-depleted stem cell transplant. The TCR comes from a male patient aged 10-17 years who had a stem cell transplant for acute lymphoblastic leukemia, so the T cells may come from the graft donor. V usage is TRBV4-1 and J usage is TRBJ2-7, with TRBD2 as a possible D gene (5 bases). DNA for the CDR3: TGCGCCAGCAGCCAAGGGTCGCCGGCGGAGGATAGTTACGAGCAGTACTTC. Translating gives CASSQGSPAEDSYEQYF.